The 19 T cell receptor beta chains given below trace back to one sample, sequenced in a study of blood T cell repertoires in COVID-19 (dated by TCRdb to 2018 to 2020). Library prep was done by the immunoSEQ multiplex PCR assay. In TCRdb, the immuneACCESS table is reduced to in-frame sequences with V and J assigned. These tables do not hold every clone; where another copy was compared, an unresolved V gene accounts for under half, and the others remain unexplained. Present in this sample are roughly 190,000 clones, around 76% of which were seen just once. Of the sample, about a sixth is held by the ten largest clones. Specimen: PBMCs or T cells enriched from blood (not recorded which). All receptors derive from a woman in her 50s with acute COVID-19.

The chain has TRBV4-1 and TRBJ1-1; D perhaps matches TRBD1 (6 bases). The V and J ends lost 1 base and 1 base respectively, with 19 bases between them. The CDR3 is 18 amino acids. The germline V gene has CDR1 MGHRA and CDR2 YSYEKL. As DNA, the CDR3 is TGCGCCAGCAGCCAAGGAGACAGGCCTACAGTGGGGAACACTGAAGCTTTCTTT. Translated, it gives CASSQGDRPTVGNTEAFF.

The V call is TRBV14, the J call TRBJ1-3; 7 bases are shared with TRBD1. The V and J ends lost 4 bases and 0 bases, in that order; junction bases with no gene match: 3. CDR3 size: 15 residues. Germline CDR1 reads SGHDN; CDR2 reads FVKESK. CDR3 in DNA: TGTGCCAGCAGCCCACAGGGGATCTCTGGAAACACCATATATTTT. This encodes CASSPQGISGNTIYF.

DNA for the CDR3: TGTGCCAGCAGCCCAGCTCGGGTTTCACCCCTCCACTTT. Translated, it gives CASSPARVSPLHF. The J gene is TRBJ1-6, the V gene TRBV3-1 (or the pseudogene TRBV3-2); no clear D. The germline gives CDR1 LGHDT, CDR2 YNNKEL (reference sequence). Trimming took 4 bases from V and 9 from J, leaving 10 bases between them. The length of the CDR3 is 13 residues.

The chain recombines TRBV4-3 with TRBJ1-5; D gene uncertain. V lost 0 bases and J lost 7, with 7 bases in between. The CDR3 contains 13 residues. CDR1 is LGHNA and CDR2 is YSLEER in the germline V gene. The DNA for the CDR3 is TGCGCCAGCAGCCAAGATGAGTCGCAGCCCCAGCATTTT. Amino acids: CASSQDESQPQHF.

This clone showed up just a few times. The gene calls are TRBV5-1 and TRBJ1-2; 7 bases agree with TRBD1. This CDR3 has 16 amino acids. CDR1 is SGHRS, CDR2 YFSETQ, per germline. The V and J ends lost 4 bases and 2 bases, in that order; junction bases with no gene match: 11. CDR3 in DNA: TGCGCCAGCAGCCCCCACCAGGCAGGGGGGAACTATGGCTACACCTTC. It encodes CASSPHQAGGNYGYTF.

The genes are TRBV5-5 and TRBJ1-1, with TRBD1 matching over 7 bases. Germline-derived CDR1 and CDR2 are SGHKS and YYEKEE (reference sequence). The ends lost 4 bases at V and 3 bases at J; junction bases unmatched: 15. The CDR3 has 17 residues. Here the CDR3 DNA reads TGTGCCAGCAGCCCGACCTCTTTGACAGGGAGCTACACTGAAGCTTTCTTT. It encodes CASSPTSLTGSYTEAFF.

This clone has more than one count but fewer than ten. This sequence joins TRBV4-2 and TRBJ2-5; weak D call: TRBD1 (5 bases). The germline CDR1 and CDR2 sequences are LGHNA and YNFKEQ. This CDR3 is built from 12 residues. V was trimmed by 4 bases and J by 4 bases, leaving 7 bases between them. CDR3 residues: CASSPQGETQYF. The CDR3 coding sequence is TGTGCCAGCAGCCCCCAGGGAGAGACCCAGTACTTC.

The V call is TRBV24-1, the J call TRBJ2-3, with D tentatively TRBD2 (6 bases). CDR1 is KGHDR, CDR2 SFDVKD, per germline. The CDR3 spans 15 residues. V shed 4 bases and J shed 5 bases, with 15 bases lying between them. CDR3 nucleotides: TGTGCCACCAGTGACCTCTTGCGGGGTGAAGATACGCAGTATTTT. Amino acid sequence: CATSDLLRGEDTQYF.

This clone was detected only a few times. Additional DNA sequences in this sample encode the identical CDR3. The genes are TRBV27 and TRBJ2-5, with 7 positions matching TRBD1. V was clipped by 6 bases and J by 2 bases; unmatched bases: 3. Per germline, CDR1 MNHEY and CDR2 SMNVEV (reference sequence). The CDR3 covers 13 residues. The CDR3 nucleotides read TGTGCCAGCAGCCGGGACAGTCAAGAGACCCAGTACTTC. This codes for CASSRDSQETQYF.

The rearrangement uses TRBV19 and TRBJ1-5; 9 bases match TRBD1. This CDR3 spans 19 amino acids. CDR1 is LNHDA, CDR2 SQIVND, per germline (reference sequence). Germline trimming cut 2 bases from V and 7 bases from J; bases unmatched to any gene: 18. The CDR3 is CASSIWRDREVFGPQPQHF. The CDR3 coding sequence is TGTGCCAGTAGTATATGGAGGGACAGGGAGGTTTTTGGGCCCCAGCCCCAGCATTTT.

In nucleotides, the CDR3 is TGTGCCAGCAGTTTCCCAGGGTTCGAAGAGACCCAGTACTTC. Encoded protein: CASSFPGFEETQYF. This chain links TRBV28 with TRBJ2-5; a weak D match, TRBD1 (5 bases). Germline V lookup: CDR1 MDHEN, CDR2 SYDVKM. This CDR3 has 14 residues. V was pared by 3 bases and J by 3 bases, with 11 bases between.

This clone was detected a few times. The chain couples TRBV2 to TRBJ2-2; tentative D call: TRBD2 (6 bases). Germline loops: CDR1 SNHLY, CDR2 FYNNEI. V lost 7 bases to trimming and J lost 5 bases, with 17 bases between them. The length of the CDR3 is 15 residues. The CDR3 region is CASILGARGTGELFF. The CDR3 DNA follows: TGTGCCAGCATCTTAGGCGCCCGGGGGACCGGGGAGCTGTTTTTT.

The chain joins TRBV7-8 to TRBJ2-7; 7 nucleotides line up with TRBD1. Trimming at V came to 3 bases and at J to 7 bases, leaving 6 bases not matched to a gene. CDR3 length: 13 amino acids. The germline V gene encodes CDR1 SGHVS and CDR2 FQNEAQ. In DNA form, the CDR3 reads TGTGCCAGCAGCTTTAGGGGGCCAGGGGAGCAGTACGTC. Amino acids: CASSFRGPGEQYV.

The chain combines TRBV25-1 with TRBJ2-3, with D possibly TRBD1 on 6 matching bases. The V end lost 11 bases, the J end lost 2 bases, and 11 bases lay between the germline ends. Per the germline V gene, CDR1 is MGHDK and CDR2 is SYGVNS. There are 12 residues in the CDR3. CDR3: CAAQGYTDTQYF. CDR3 DNA sequence: TGTGCCGCACAGGGTTACACAGATACGCAGTATTTT.

The chain has TRBV6-5 and TRBJ2-7; D is possibly TRBD2 (5 bases). Germline V gene lookup returns CDR1 MNHEY and CDR2 SVGAGI. Trimming removed 7 bases at V and 6 bases at J, with 19 bases between. This CDR3 region has 14 residues. The CDR3 DNA sequence: TGTGCCAGCACCCCCGGCGGGCCCCTTACCGAGCAGTACGTC. This gives the protein CASTPGGPLTEQYV.

This rearrangement joins TRBV5-5 to TRBJ1-2; 12 bases are a match to TRBD1. Germline CDR1 reads SGHKS; CDR2 reads YYEKEE (reference sequence). The V segment lost 4 bases and the J segment 3 bases; nucleotides outside the gene matches: 10. CDR3 length equals 17 residues. The CDR3 DNA reads TGTGCCAGCAGCCTACGGTATGGGACAGGGGGCGACTATGGCTACACCTTC. Amino acids: CASSLRYGTGGDYGYTF.

The rearrangement joins TRBV4-1 to TRBJ1-1; D possibly corresponds to TRBD1 (6 bases). Deletions cut 3 bases from V and 3 bases from J, with 14 bases between. CDR1 and CDR2 from the germline V gene are MGHRA and YSYEKL. The length of the CDR3 is 15 residues. DNA for the CDR3: TGCGCCAGCAGCCAGGGAGGGGGTAGGTACACTGAAGCTTTCTTT. Amino acid sequence: CASSQGGGRYTEAFF.

This clone was observed a handful of times. The chain has TRBV7-8 and TRBJ2-7; no clear D gene. V dropped 1 base and J dropped 3 bases, with 10 bases sitting between them. This CDR3 is built from 14 residues. Per germline, CDR1 SGHVS and CDR2 FQNEAQ. Here the CDR3 DNA reads TGTGCCAGCAGCTTAGACCCTTCGAGCTACGAGCAGTACGTC. Translation gives CASSLDPSSYEQYV.

Only a few counts were recorded for this clone. The chain couples TRBV4-1 to TRBJ1-3; D is unclear. Germline lookup yields CDR1 MGHRA and CDR2 YSYEKL. The germline V and J ends were trimmed by 8 bases and 1 base, with 12 bases remaining between them. The CDR3 runs 14 residues. The CDR3 protein is CASQLGQSGNTIYF. DNA of the CDR3: TGCGCCAGCCAACTAGGTCAGTCTGGAAACACCATATATTTT.